This T cell receptor (beta chain) was found in a study of control samples from healthy donors and cancer patients. Clones were sequenced by immunoSEQ multiplex PCR, and TCRdb holds only the in-frame ones, with some missing. The sample holds fewer than 65,000 clones; around 80% are singletons and the top ten take roughly a tenth. The CDR3 length is 12 residues. Germline CDR1 and CDR2: SGHRS and YFSETQ. Trimming took 0 bases from V and 10 from J, leaving 7 bases between them. The TCR comes from a man between 65 and 85 years old in good health. The sample taken for sequencing was blood. V and J are TRBV5-1 and TRBJ1-4; D is perhaps TRBD1 (5 bases). The CDR3: CASSLDGGKLFF. The CDR3 DNA follows: TGCGCCAGCAGCTTGGATGGGGGAAAACTGTTTTTT.